This T cell receptor (beta chain) was obtained from a study of patients and donors after allogeneic stem cell transplantation. This clonotype was picked up many times. TCRdb processed the RT-PCR reads anew with MiXCR; each CDR3 protein has one entry. Counted here are hundreds of thousands of distinct CDR3 sequences, roughly 16% occurring once; the ten biggest clones make up around 7.2%. Looked up from germline, CDR1 is MGHRA and CDR2 is YSYEKL. The V gene lost 4 bases and the J gene lost 8 bases, with 18 bases spanning the gap. This CDR3 is built from 15 residues. The sequencing input was blood, either unsorted or a sorted T cell fraction (not recorded which). This TCR was sampled from a human donor who was either an allogeneic HSCT recipient or a stem cell or donor lymphocyte infusion donor (not recorded which). It is not recorded whose cells these are; they may come from a transplant donor. This sequence joins TRBV4-1 and TRBJ2-1; D not certain. As DNA, the CDR3 is TGCGCCAGCAGCCTTGGGTGGTCCCAGCGCGATGAGCAGTTCTTC. Translating gives CASSLGWSQRDEQFF.